A few counts support the clone carrying this T cell receptor (beta chain). Its antigen is not known. This CDR3 is 15 amino acids long. From germline, CDR1 is SGHVS and CDR2 FNYEAQ. Trimming took 3 bases from V and 3 from J; bases not matched to a gene: 4. The sample comes from a study of beta chain features in type 1 diabetes. General observations from the study: Lower insertion and higher deletion counts appeared at VDJ junctions in type 1 diabetes patients. Shorter TCRB CDR3s, moderately but significantly so, were found in Type 1 diabetes patients in all four CD4+ subsets.

Reverse transcribing all isolated RNA meant expressed TCRB transcripts were sequenced. The data were produced by immunoSEQ multiplex PCR, yet TCRdb's version contains in-frame clones alone and is incomplete. Among tens of thousands of clones, approximately 70% were seen once, and the ten largest hold 1.5% to 2%. The rearrangement joins TRBV7-6 to TRBJ2-1, with 8 nucleotides matching TRBD1. The specimen sequenced was Tregs from blood. The receptor comes from a man aged 25-40 years with type 1 diabetes. Some clones in this sample may be carry-over from other donors' samples. The CDR3 sequence is CASSFTGQGYNEQFF. CDR3 nucleotide sequence: TGTGCCAGCAGCTTTACCGGACAGGGCTACAATGAGCAGTTCTTC.